This TCR beta chain comes out of a study of CD8+ T cells in alopecia areata. About the study: Treated patients were dosed with oral tofacitinib, taking 5 to 10 mg twice daily. Study-wide points: Among the top 100, expanded CD8+ clones were significantly decreased by tofacitinib, as was scalp clonality.

cDNA reverse transcribed from extracted RNA served as the sequencing template. Measured with immunoSEQ multiplex PCR; TCRdb has only the in-frame clones, and not every one. The sample records approximately 150,000 clones, 60% to 75% being singletons. With respect to this clone: Its antigen remains unidentified.

Sample treatment: oral pan-JAK inhibitor, 5-10 mg twice daily. The ends were cut back, 2 bases at V and 6 bases at J, with 12 bases in the middle. The CDR3 has 14 residues. The germline CDR1 and CDR2 sequences are SGHTA and FQGTGA. The TCR was taken from a human donor with alopecia areata. Here the sequenced sample was CD4+ T cells sorted from blood, taken at week 24, from a patient treated with tofacitinib. The rearrangement links TRBV7-3 to TRBJ2-3, with D perhaps matching TRBD2 (6 bases). The CDR3 reads CASSLGGWSDTQYF. DNA for the CDR3: TGTGCCAGCAGCTTAGGGGGGTGGTCCGATACGCAGTATTTT.